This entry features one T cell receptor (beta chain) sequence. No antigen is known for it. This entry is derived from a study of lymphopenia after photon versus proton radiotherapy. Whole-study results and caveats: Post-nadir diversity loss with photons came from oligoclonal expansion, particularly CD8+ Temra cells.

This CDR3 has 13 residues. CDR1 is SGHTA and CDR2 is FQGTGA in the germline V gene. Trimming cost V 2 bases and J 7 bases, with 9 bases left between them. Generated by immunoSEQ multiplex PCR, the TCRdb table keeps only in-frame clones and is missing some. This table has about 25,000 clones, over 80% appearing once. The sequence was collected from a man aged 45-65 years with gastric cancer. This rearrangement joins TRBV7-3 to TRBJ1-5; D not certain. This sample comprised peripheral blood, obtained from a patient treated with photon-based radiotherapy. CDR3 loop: CASSLGRHQPQHF. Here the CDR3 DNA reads TGTGCCAGCAGCTTAGGCCGGCACCAGCCCCAGCATTTT. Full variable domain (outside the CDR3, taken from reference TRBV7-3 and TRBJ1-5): GAGVSQTPSNKVTEKGKYVELRCDPISGHTALYWYRQSLGQGPEFLIYFQGTGAADDSGLPNDRFFAVRPEGSVSTLKIQRTERGDSAVYLCASSLGRHQPQHFGDGTRLSIL.